This T cell receptor (beta chain) originates from a study of neurological immune-mediated disorders. Time point here: technical triplicate 2. The study built unsorted libraries from 2 million PBMCs kept at -80 C. As for the cDNA, it was generated by 5'RACE with 10-nucleotide random UMIs. From 15-18 subjects, each sequencing run yielded over 180 million TCR-beta sequences. Using its own MiXCR run on the 5' RACE reads, TCRdb lists one record per CDR3 protein. Here the sample spans under 70,000 distinct CDR3 sequences, around 24% being singletons. Germline lookup yields CDR1 MNHEY and CDR2 SMNVEV (reference sequence). Trimming removed 6 bases at V and 1 base at J, with 11 bases between. The CDR3 contains 14 residues. This clonotype was seen ten or more times. The target antigen is unknown. Study-wide points: The most TCR clonal expansion was seen in HTLV-1-associated myelopathy, whereas the least was seen in multiple sclerosis, below the level in healthy controls.

The TCR sequence derives from a man aged 55-75 years with HTLV-1-associated myelopathy (HAM/TSP). The chain joins TRBV27 to TRBJ2-3; perhaps TRBD1 as D (6 bases). Sequences were obtained from PBMCs. CDR3 sequence: CASRPTGGTDTQYF. The CDR3 DNA reads as TGTGCCAGCAGACCGACAGGAGGCACAGATACGCAGTATTTT.